The rows below give T cell receptor beta chains drawn from one sample of a study of blood T cell repertoires in COVID-19. Only in-frame clones appear in the TCRdb table, and some are missing; sequencing was by immunoSEQ multiplex PCR. Of under 300,000 clones listed, approximately 86% are singletons. Sample: peripheral blood. These receptors were collected from an older woman with active or convalescent COVID-19. The CDR3 runs from the conserved cysteine through the conserved F or W. The order of the fields is V gene, CDR3 protein.

TRBV12-5 | CASRGANPYEQYF
TRBV7-8 | CASSRGLAGVPSTDTQYF
TRBV5-1 | CASSHRQLTDTQYF
TRBV30 | CAWSVLGARTEAFF
TRBV6-5 | CASSYPPGRGEAEAFF
TRBV28 | CASIVSGTNYGYTF
TRBV11-2 | CASSLTGTGPYGYTF
TRBV7-9 | CASSPLAGGSGEQYF
TRBV3-1/TRBV3-2 | CASSPRQGPYGYTF
TRBV6-5 | CASSLHGQGSTEAFF
TRBV2 | CASHWAGESYGYTF
TRBV29-1 | CSGTATNEKLFF
TRBV2 | CASSRLVVFPHTQYF
TRBV27 | CASSSLSRDRGRGSYNSPLHF
TRBV29-1 | CSASLAGTGETQYF
TRBV7-2 | CATRGASGGSSYNEQFF
TRBV6-4 | CASSDVGGGDTQYF
TRBV7-9 | CASRLTTSGDTDTQYF
TRBV18 | CASSPTRTETGELFF
TRBV18 | CASSGGQESTDTQYF
TRBV4-1 | CASSQERSGYGNTIYF
TRBV10-3 | CAISPTTDYNGYTF
TRBV2 | CASSKRGSGNTIYF
TRBV18 | CASSPLRASSYNEQFF
TRBV7-9 | CASSLGTSGGQYEQYF
TRBV18 | CASSTRGLANEKLFF
TRBV28 | CASGRLAGTDTQYF
TRBV5-6 | CASSLMGLPGEQFF